This T cell receptor (beta chain) was profiled in a study of PD-L1 blockade in urothelial cancer. Study summary: Blood samples contained a median about 150,000 T cells.

Using immunoSEQ multiplex PCR, the repertoire was profiled, and TCRdb retains in-frame clones only, with some absent. The sample contains about 95,000 clones, 87% of which appear only once. Time point in this sample: pretreatment peripheral blood. Each individual provided 1 to 8 samples (taken pretreatment and on-treatment). Between the trimmed V and J ends, which lost 6 bases and 1 base, there was a span of 10 bases. The CDR3 loop spans 13 amino acids. Germline V lookup: CDR1 MNHEY, CDR2 SVGAGI. The rearrangement links TRBV6-5 to TRBJ2-7, with a possible D match to TRBD2 (5 bases). The input for sequencing was PBMCs, taken around atezolizumab (anti-PD-L1) treatment. This receptor was taken from a man aged 55 to 70 with urothelial cancer. The CDR3 region has the DNA TGTGCCAGCAGCCGGGGTTCATCCTACGAGCAGTACTTC. Its protein product is CASSRGSSYEQYF.